The rows below give T cell receptor beta chains drawn from one sample of a study of blood T cell repertoires in COVID-19. This table comes from immunoSEQ multiplex PCR, and its TCRdb copy is limited to in-frame clones, with some not included. The sample contains about 270,000 clones, about 87% of which appear only once. Material for sequencing was PBMCs or T cells enriched from blood (not recorded which). These TCRs come from a woman aged 25-40 years with acute COVID-19. Both conserved end residues are part of each CDR3. The D gene is left open where the match is weak. Size tells how often a clone was seen (once, few, many) or the class of an expanded clone, and some rows leave it out.

abundance	v_gene	j_gene	d_gene	len	CDR3nt	CDR3aa
NA	TRBV19	TRBJ1-1	TRBD1	16	TGTGCCAACCACCCCACCCACCCGGACAGGGATACTGAAGCTTTCTTT	CANHPTHPDRDTEAFF
NA	TRBV9	TRBJ2-7	TRBD1	15	TGTGCCAGCAGCCTACAGGGACAGGGTCTCGGCGAGCAGTACTTC	CASSLQGQGLGEQYF
NA	TRBV7-9	TRBJ2-1	TRBD1	15	TGTGCCAGCAGCCGGGGACAGGGGGGTCGTAATGAGCAGTTCTTC	CASSRGQGGRNEQFF
few	TRBV7-9	TRBJ1-1	TRBD1	15	TGTGCCAGCAGCTTGACAGGGGCGGGGAACACTGAAGCTTTCTTT	CASSLTGAGNTEAFF
NA	TRBV11-2	TRBJ1-4	TRBD1	18	TGTGCCAGCAGCTTTAGGTGGGACAGAAGGGCAACTAATGAAAAACTGTTTTTT	CASSFRWDRRATNEKLFF
NA	TRBV19	TRBJ1-1	NA	14	TGTGCCAGTAGATTCACAGGCGGCTACACTGAAGCTTTCTTT	CASRFTGGYTEAFF
once	TRBV18	TRBJ1-1	NA	15	TGTGCCAGCTCACCACCGAACACCCCGAACACTGAAGCTTTCTTT	CASSPPNTPNTEAFF
NA	TRBV4-2	TRBJ2-1	TRBD2	21	TGTGCCAGCAGCCAAGAAGGAGCGGGACTAGCGGGAGTAGTGGCCTACAATGAGCAGTTCTTC	CASSQEGAGLAGVVAYNEQFF
NA	TRBV6-5	TRBJ2-3	NA	14	TGTGCCAGCACGGCAGGGACACCCACAGATACGCAGTATTTT	CASTAGTPTDTQYF
NA	TRBV18	TRBJ2-7	TRBD1	15	TGTGCCAGCTCACCACCGGGACAGAACTCCTACGAGCAGTACTTC	CASSPPGQNSYEQYF
NA	TRBV7-8	TRBJ1-1	TRBD1	13	TGTGCCAGCAGCAAGGACAGGGGGACTGAAGCTTTCTTT	CASSKDRGTEAFF
NA	TRBV27	TRBJ1-1	TRBD1	13	TGTGCCAGCAAAACAGGGGACCGCACTGAAGCTTTCTTT	CASKTGDRTEAFF
NA	TRBV15	TRBJ1-5	TRBD1	17	TGTGCCACCAGCAGAGGGAGGGGACAGTTTAGCAATCAGCCCCAGCATTTT	CATSRGRGQFSNQPQHF
NA	TRBV10-3	TRBJ2-6	NA	19	TGTGCCATCAGTGAGCTCGCCGTCAGAGGTGTATCTGGGGCCAACGTCCTGACTTTC	CAISELAVRGVSGANVLTF
NA	TRBV3-1/TRBV3-2	TRBJ2-1	NA	14	TGTGCCAGCAGCCTTGAGGCGGACTTAAATGAGCAGTTCTTC	CASSLEADLNEQFF
once	TRBV5-1	TRBJ1-1	TRBD1	16	TGCGCCAGCAGCTTTGCAGGGGGAGGCGGGAACACTGAAGCTTTCTTT	CASSFAGGGGNTEAFF
NA	TRBV13	TRBJ2-7	NA	12	TGTGCCAGCAGCTCTAACTCCTACGAGCAGTACTTC	CASSSNSYEQYF
once	TRBV4-3	TRBJ1-2	TRBD1	14	TGCGCCAGCAGCCAAGAAACAGGGGACTATGGCTACACCTTC	CASSQETGDYGYTF
NA	TRBV30	TRBJ1-2	NA	12	TGTGCCTGGAGTACGGTTCCGGGGGGCTACACCTTC	CAWSTVPGGYTF
NA	TRBV7-8	TRBJ2-1	TRBD2	16	TGTGCCAGCAGCTTGTTAGCGGGAGTATACGACAATGAGCAGTTCTTC	CASSLLAGVYDNEQFF
NA	TRBV11-2	TRBJ2-3	TRBD2	14	TGTGCCAGCAGCTTAGGGACCGGGGGGGATACGCAGTATTTT	CASSLGTGGDTQYF
NA	TRBV11-3	TRBJ2-1	TRBD2	20	TGTGCCAGCAGCCACCCCCGGGAAGGAGGGACTAGCGGGAGTTTGAATGAGCAGTTCTTC	CASSHPREGGTSGSLNEQFF
NA	TRBV5-4	TRBJ1-5	NA	12	TGTGCCAGCAGCTTCGGGGATCAGCCCCAGCATTTT	CASSFGDQPQHF
once	TRBV10-3	TRBJ2-6	TRBD1	19	TGTGCCATCAGTGATCGTAGGACAGGGGTGTACTCTGGGGCCAACGTCCTGACTTTC	CAISDRRTGVYSGANVLTF
once	TRBV2	TRBJ1-2	NA	16	TGTGCCAGCAGTGAAGGGGGAGGCAGAGCTAACTATGGCTACACCTTC	CASSEGGGRANYGYTF
NA	TRBV14	TRBJ1-1	NA	14	TGTGCCAGCAGCCAAGAACGGAGGGACTCTGAAGCTTTCTTT	CASSQERRDSEAFF
NA	TRBV27	TRBJ2-5	NA	13	TGTGCCAGCAGTACTCAGGAGCAGGGGACCCAGTACTTC	CASSTQEQGTQYF
NA	TRBV29-1	TRBJ1-4	NA	15	TGCAGCGTGCGCAGGGGATCAGCAACTAATGAAAAACTGTTTTTT	CSVRRGSATNEKLFF
NA	TRBV7-3	TRBJ2-1	NA	13	TGTGCCAGCAGCTTAATCCCCAACAATGAGCAGTTCTTC	CASSLIPNNEQFF
NA	TRBV15	TRBJ1-1	NA	14	TGTGCCACCAGCAGAGATAACGGGGGGACTGAAGCTTTCTTT	CATSRDNGGTEAFF
NA	TRBV19	TRBJ1-4	NA	14	TGTGCCAGTAGTTCCTCCTTTACAGATGAAAAACTGTTTTTT	CASSSSFTDEKLFF
NA	TRBV9	TRBJ2-2	NA	18	TGTGCCAGCAGCGTAAAGATTTGGTCCACGAATGACAAAGGGGAGCTGTTTTTT	CASSVKIWSTNDKGELFF
once	TRBV7-8	TRBJ2-2	NA	12	TGTGCCAGCAGCCCAGGGCCCGGGGAGCTGTTTTTT	CASSPGPGELFF
NA	TRBV27	TRBJ1-4	NA	13	NA	CASSFGPGGKLFF
NA	TRBV4-3	TRBJ2-7	TRBD1	15	TGCGCCAGCAGCCACTCCGGGACAGGGGAGTACGAGCAGTACTTC	CASSHSGTGEYEQYF
once	TRBV28	TRBJ2-6	TRBD1	17	TGTGCCAGCATAGGATCCCCCCAGGGGGCTGGGGCCAACGTCCTGACTTTC	CASIGSPQGAGANVLTF
once	TRBV3-1/TRBV3-2	TRBJ2-7	NA	14	TGTGCCAGCAGCCAGGAGGGGTTCTCCTACGAGCAGTACTTC	CASSQEGFSYEQYF
NA	TRBV27	TRBJ1-1	NA	13	TGTGCCAGCAGACTAGGTGGGGACACTGAAGCTTTCTTT	CASRLGGDTEAFF
NA	TRBV28	TRBJ1-5	NA	15	TGTGCCAGCACTCCTCACCAGGCCTACAATCAGCCCCAGCATTTT	CASTPHQAYNQPQHF
NA	TRBV7-2	TRBJ2-3	NA	14	TGTGCCAGCAGCTTAGCTAGCGTGGCAGATACGCAGTATTTT	CASSLASVADTQYF
NA	TRBV7-9	TRBJ1-2	NA	11	TGTGCCAGCAGCTCACTCGTCGGCTACACCTTC	CASSSLVGYTF
NA	TRBV7-9	TRBJ2-6	NA	14	TGTGCCAGCAGCTACAATGCTGGGGCCAACGTCCTGACTTTC	CASSYNAGANVLTF
once	TRBV6-1	TRBJ1-3	NA	17	TGTGCCAGCAGTGTCGGACAGAGCCAGAACTCTGGAAACACCATATATTTT	CASSVGQSQNSGNTIYF
NA	TRBV11-2	TRBJ2-1	NA	16	TGTGCCAGCAGACCCATAGGACTCAGCTCCTACAATGAGCAGTTCTTC	CASRPIGLSSYNEQFF
once	TRBV5-4	TRBJ2-3	TRBD1	15	TGTGCCAGCAGCGTCCGGGACAGGGGCACAGATACGCAGTATTTT	CASSVRDRGTDTQYF
NA	TRBV14	TRBJ1-6	TRBD1	15	TGTGCCAGCAGCCAAGTGGGACAGTATAATTCACCCCTCCACTTT	CASSQVGQYNSPLHF
NA	TRBV5-1	TRBJ1-5	NA	15	TGCGCCAGCAGCTTCGAGGGGGATAGCAATCAGCCCCAGCATTTT	CASSFEGDSNQPQHF
NA	TRBV6-5	TRBJ2-7	NA	14	TGTGCCACCCAAAACTGGGCGGGGCCCTACGAGCAGTACTTC	CATQNWAGPYEQYF
NA	TRBV5-6	TRBJ2-7	TRBD2	16	TGTGCCAGCAGCTTGGGTTCGGGACTAAGGATCCACGAGCAGTACTTC	CASSLGSGLRIHEQYF
NA	TRBV7-3	TRBJ2-3	NA	15	TGTGCCAGCAGCCCTTACGGGAGTCGCACAGATACGCAGTATTTT	CASSPYGSRTDTQYF
NA	TRBV28	TRBJ1-6	NA	13	TGTGCCAGCGGGGGGGCAGCCCCTTCAGCCCTCCACTTT	CASGGAAPSALHF
NA	TRBV7-6	TRBJ2-7	NA	16	TGTGCCAGCAGCGCCTTCCCTAGGGGGGGTACCTACGAGCAGTACTTC	CASSAFPRGGTYEQYF
NA	TRBV30	TRBJ1-2	NA	14	TGTGCCTGGAGTGTACGGACGGGAGACTATGGCTACACCTTC	CAWSVRTGDYGYTF
NA	TRBV27	TRBJ2-5	NA	15	TGTGCCAGCAGTTTCAACCCAGGGGTCGGCGAGACCCAGTACTTC	CASSFNPGVGETQYF
NA	TRBV6-5	TRBJ1-1	NA	15	TGTGCCAGCAGTACATGGGCCGAGTTGAACACTGAAGCTTTCTTT	CASSTWAELNTEAFF